This TCR beta chain was captured in a study of identical twins. CDR1 is SNHLY, CDR2 FYNNEI, per germline. J was trimmed by 8 bases and V by 9 bases; bases with no gene match: 11. This CDR3 has 14 amino acids. MiXCR, run by TCRdb on the 5' RACE reads, gives a single entry per CDR3 protein. Of around 1.7 million distinct CDR3 sequences listed, around 33% are singletons. Study-wide findings and caveats: Carriage of fewer insertions was seen in abundant cord blood beta clonotypes, whereas memory repertoires showed none.

This clonotype was observed a single time. Its antigen is not identified. The receptor was derived from a newborn girl in good health. The chain combines TRBV2 with TRBJ2-2, with 8 positions matching TRBD1. Material for sequencing was cord blood. The CDR3 is CARGQATHFGELFF. Written as DNA, the CDR3 is TGTGCCAGGGGACAGGCGACGCACTTTGGGGAGCTGTTTTTT.